Below, one TCR beta chain is given with its context. The data belong to a study of blood T cell repertoires in COVID-19. Whole-study context: Both acute and convalescent COVID-19 samples were obtained from the United States, Italy and Spain. PBMCs, B-cell-depleted T cells, or T cells were the source of the cDNA or gDNA that made up the material.

The V and J ends lost 3 bases and 6 bases respectively, with 12 bases between them. The CDR3 has 15 residues. Germline CDR1 and CDR2: LNHDA and SQIVND (reference sequence). Per the study methods: Reference gene primer amplification in the assay estimated nucleated cell counts. Some clones are missing from TCRdb's copy, which holds only in-frame ones; the method was immunoSEQ multiplex PCR. D and trimming were read from the DNA, whereas the V and J calls and clone size are those reported in that table. The sample lists 100,000 or so clones; just over 90% were seen once. Sequencing was carried out using peripheral blood. The chain has TRBV19 and TRBJ1-6, with D unclear. The TCR was taken from a man aged 50-59 years with active COVID-19. DNA of the CDR3: TGTGCCAGTAGTATGGGTCCGGGAGCTAATTCACCCCTCCACTTT. This sequence encodes CASSMGPGANSPLHF. Combining the CDR3 with reference TRBV19 and TRBJ1-6 gives the whole variable domain DGGITQSPKYLFRKEGQNVTLSCEQNLNHDAMYWYRQDPGQGLRLIYYSQIVNDFQKGDIAEGYSVSREKKESFPLTVTSAQKNPTAFYLCASSMGPGANSPLHFGNGTRLTVT.